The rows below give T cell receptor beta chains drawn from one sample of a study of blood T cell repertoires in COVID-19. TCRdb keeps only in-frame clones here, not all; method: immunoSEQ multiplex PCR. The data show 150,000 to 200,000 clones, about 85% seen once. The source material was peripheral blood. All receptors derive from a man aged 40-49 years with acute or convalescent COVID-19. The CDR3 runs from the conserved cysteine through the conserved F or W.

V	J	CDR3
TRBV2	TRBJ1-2	CASSELSSRVVYGYTF
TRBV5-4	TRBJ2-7	CASSPPGRGGYEQYF
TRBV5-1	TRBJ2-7	CASSLGYSSHEQYF
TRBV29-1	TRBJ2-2	CSARTDNTNTGELFF
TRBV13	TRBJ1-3	CASRRQGGNTIYF
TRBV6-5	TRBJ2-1	CASSYRAGSYNEQFF
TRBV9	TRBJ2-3	CASSVASEGTDTQYF
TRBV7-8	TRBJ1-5	CASSLEGMGSNQPQHF
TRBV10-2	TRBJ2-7	CASSVNSYEQYF
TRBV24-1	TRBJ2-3	CATSGRTSTDTQYF
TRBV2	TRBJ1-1	CASTGTVMNTEAFF
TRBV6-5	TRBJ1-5	CASRTGRNQPQHF
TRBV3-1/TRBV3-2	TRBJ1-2	CASSRSWQMGQGRLTAYGYTF
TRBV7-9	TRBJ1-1	CASSRDRENTEAFF
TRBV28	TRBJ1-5	CASSAVGGGNQPQHF
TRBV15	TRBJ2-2	CATSRDLRSGGELFF
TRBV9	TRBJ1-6	CASGGTGKSSPLHF
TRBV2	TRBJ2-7	CASSALYEQYF
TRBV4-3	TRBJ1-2	CASSPLQGGVYGYTF
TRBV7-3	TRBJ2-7	CASSLGRGSSYEQYF
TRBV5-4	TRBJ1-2	CASRRDMNPPKDDYTF
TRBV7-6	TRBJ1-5	CASSSEGGNSNQPQHF
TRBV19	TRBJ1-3	CASSISSGNTIYF
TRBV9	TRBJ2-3	CASSELAGTANTDTQYF
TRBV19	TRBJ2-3	CASSGGRTDTQYF
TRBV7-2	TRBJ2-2	CASSLIRGTGELFF
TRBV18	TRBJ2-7	CASSPRDRTYEQYF
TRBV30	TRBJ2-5	CAWSLDRSETQYF
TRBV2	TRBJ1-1	CASSSGQANTEAFF
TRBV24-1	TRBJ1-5	CANSTEAGSDNIRGNQPQHF
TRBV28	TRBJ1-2	CASSRRGRVGYGYTF
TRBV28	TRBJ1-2	CASSLAPGQGARNGYTF
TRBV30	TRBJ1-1	CARTVALNTEAFF
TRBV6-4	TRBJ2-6	CASSDTSSGANVLTF
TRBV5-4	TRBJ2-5	CASSSGLAGPRGYQETQYF
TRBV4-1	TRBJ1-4	CASSRPDRESEKLFF
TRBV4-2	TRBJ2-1	CASSQEGAGGGNEQFF